This is a list of T cell receptor beta chains from one sample in a study of siplizumab effects on memory and regulatory T cells. The protocol was immunoSEQ multiplex PCR, while the TCRdb copy is restricted to in-frame clones and leaves out a portion. The sample shows about 70,000 clones, over 70% of them seen only once. The sample was Tregs sorted from blood. All receptors come from a human donor in good health. CDR3s include the opening cysteine and the closing phenylalanine or tryptophan. D genes are given only for firm matches. Part of the rows lack a size; the others show once, few, many or a class for expanded clones.

.	TRBV5-4	.	TRBJ2-1	TGTGCCAGCAGCGCCCCCGATTCGGTTCGAAATGAGCAGTTCTTC	CASSAPDSVRNEQFF
.	TRBV19	TRBD1	TRBJ1-4	TGTGCCAGCCACCGACAGGGGGCGAATGAAAAACTGTTTTTT	CASHRQGANEKLFF
.	TRBV7-9	.	TRBJ2-7	TGTGCCAGCAGCTTAGGGCAGATCGACGAGCAGTACTTC	CASSLGQIDEQYF
.	TRBV7-9	.	TRBJ1-4	TGTGCCAGCAGCTTAGGGGGGCTGGATGAAAAACTGTTTTTT	CASSLGGLDEKLFF
.	TRBV19	TRBD1	TRBJ1-2	TGTGCCAGTAGTATATTTAAGGGGGCGCGAGGCTACACCTTC	CASSIFKGARGYTF
.	TRBV7-9	.	TRBJ2-3	TGTGCCAGCAGCTTAGAATGGGGCACAGATACGCAGTATTTT	CASSLEWGTDTQYF
.	TRBV5-1	.	TRBJ2-1	TGCGCCAGCAGCTTGCTTAGTACTCTTAATGAGCAGTTCTTC	CASSLLSTLNEQFF
.	TRBV6-5	TRBD2	TRBJ2-7	TGTGCCAGCAGGCCAGGACTAGCGGAAAGCTACGAGCAGTACTTC	CASRPGLAESYEQYF
.	TRBV6-1	TRBD1	TRBJ2-3	TGTGCCAGCAGTGGATACAGGGGGCAGTCGACAGATACGCAGTATTTT	CASSGYRGQSTDTQYF
.	TRBV28	TRBD1	TRBJ1-2	TGTGCCAGCAGTTTCACAGACAGGGATGGCTACACCTTC	CASSFTDRDGYTF
.	TRBV19	.	TRBJ2-7	TGTGCCAGTAGTACGTCGAAGGGCGATTACTACGAGCAGTACTTC	CASSTSKGDYYEQYF
.	TRBV5-1	TRBD1	TRBJ2-5	TGCGCCAGCAGCCGAACAGGGGTGGAGACCCAGTACTTC	CASSRTGVETQYF
.	TRBV6-6	TRBD1	TRBJ1-4	TGTGCCAGCAGTCGACAGGGGGGTAAACTGTTTTTT	CASSRQGGKLFF
.	TRBV19	TRBD2	TRBJ2-2	TGTGCCAGTAGTACGAGGGCTAGCGGGAGGAGTAGGACCGGGGAGCTGTTTTTT	CASSTRASGRSRTGELFF
once	TRBV2	TRBD2	TRBJ2-1	TGTGCCAGCAGTGTAGCGGGAGCAACCTACAATGAGCAGTTCTTC	CASSVAGATYNEQFF
.	TRBV28	.	TRBJ2-5	TGTGCCAGCAGTTTATGGAGCAGGGCAGGGGAGACCCAGTACTTC	CASSLWSRAGETQYF
.	TRBV11-2	.	TRBJ2-5	TGTGCCAGCAGCTTAGGACAACCCCAAGAGACCCAGTACTTC	CASSLGQPQETQYF
.	TRBV5-1	.	TRBJ2-6	TGCGCCAGCAGCGGACAGTCTGGGGCCAACGTCCTGACTTTC	CASSGQSGANVLTF
once	TRBV5-4	.	TRBJ1-1	TGTGCCAGCAGCTTGGCCGGGATTTTTGGAGCTTTCTTT	CASSLAGIFGAFF
.	TRBV10-3	TRBD1	TRBJ2-3	TGTGCCATGCGACAGGGCTCTAGCACAGATACGCAGTATTTT	CAMRQGSSTDTQYF
.	TRBV5-4	.	TRBJ2-1	TGTGCCAGCAGCAATGGGGGTTTGAGCTCCTACAATGAGCAGTTCTTC	CASSNGGLSSYNEQFF
.	TRBV5-4	TRBD2	TRBJ2-7	TGTGCCAGCGGGTCCGGGGCGGGAGGGCCCTGGGAGCAGTACTTC	CASGSGAGGPWEQYF
.	TRBV25-1	TRBD2	TRBJ2-2	TGTGCCAGCAGTGATAGTAGCGGGTATACCGGGGAGCTGTTTTTT	CASSDSSGYTGELFF